This TCR beta chain was sequenced for a study of T cell repertoires in cytomegalovirus infection. Study-wide context: Selection of CMV epitopes for the study included recently identified HLA-C-restricted and well-studied HLA-B-restricted ones. Indicated by public TCR beta signatures were CMV infection and matching HLA type.

Study-wide results and caveats: The response measured ex vivo was dominated by TCR beta clonotypes (HLA-C-restricted and CMV-specific).

With respect to this clonotype: Its target is not known.

The CDR3 has 13 residues. Trimming took off 0 bases at V and 8 bases at J, with 10 bases between the two ends. Germline-derived CDR1 and CDR2 are MRHNA and SNTAGT. MiXCR, run by TCRdb on the reads, gives a single entry per CDR3 protein. The sample shows 700,000 to 850,000 distinct CDR3 sequences, around a third of them seen only once. The origin of this receptor is a human donor in good health (CMV status not recorded). Some clones in this sample may be carry-over from other donors' samples. The sequenced sample was cultured CD8+ T cells from PBMCs, obtained from culture after CMV antigen stimulation. V and J are TRBV6-4 and TRBJ1-2; D is unresolved. DNA for the CDR3: TGTGCCAGCAGTGACTCGTCGGGGAACGGCTACACCTTC. Encoded protein: CASSDSSGNGYTF.